One TCR beta chain is described in this entry. Its specificity is not known. This specimen belongs to a study of a mutant IDH1 vaccine in newly diagnosed glioma. Study summary: Commencement of vaccination occurred 4-6 weeks following radiotherapy alone, or concurrently with temozolomide cycles. Study-wide findings and caveats: Pseudoprogression looked unconnected to shifts in top peripheral T cell clonotypes.

Data came from immunoSEQ multiplex PCR; TCRdb stores just in-frame clones and leaves some out. This sample has some 31,000 clones, with around 80% found just once. The sample's time point: week 23, last vaccination. Each dose of the vaccine consisted of 300 ug of mutant IDH1 20-mer peptide, with topical imiquimod. The length of the CDR3 is 13 residues. Germline trimming cut 6 bases from V and 5 bases from J; bases unmatched to any gene: 6. Germline CDR1 reads LNHDA; CDR2 reads SQIVND (reference sequence). The receptor was isolated from a woman aged 18-29 years with glioma. The specimen was PBMCs, collected from a glioma patient whose treatment included an IDH1 peptide vaccine. The chain has TRBV19 and TRBJ1-1, with 7 nucleotides matching TRBD1. The CDR3: CASRAQGLTEAFF. DNA of the CDR3: TGTGCCAGTAGGGCACAGGGGTTGACTGAAGCTTTCTTT. Using reference TRBV19 and TRBJ1-1 for the parts outside the CDR3, the full variable domain is DGGITQSPKYLFRKEGQNVTLSCEQNLNHDAMYWYRQDPGQGLRLIYYSQIVNDFQKGDIAEGYSVSREKKESFPLTVTSAQKNPTAFYLCASRAQGLTEAFFGQGTRLTVV.